These 27 T cell receptor beta chains came from one sample sequenced in a study of blood T cell repertoires in COVID-19. Generated by immunoSEQ multiplex PCR, the TCRdb table keeps only in-frame clones and is missing some. This repertoire shows 80,000 to 90,000 clones, about 85% found once; its top ten account for approximately 3%. Material for sequencing was peripheral blood. Receptor source: a woman of 80 years or more with COVID-19, enrolled during active disease.

The chain couples TRBV7-3 to TRBJ1-1; D remains unclear. This CDR3 is built from 18 residues. Trimming stripped 2 bases from V and 1 base from J, with 20 bases between. CDR1 and CDR2 (germline): SGHTA, FQGTGA. The CDR3 DNA reads TGTGCCAGCAGCTTACGTGGTGGGGTTAAGCGGGGGAACACTGAAGCTTTCTTT. Protein product: CASSLRGGVKRGNTEAFF.

The V gene is TRBV18, the J gene TRBJ2-7; D not certain. The CDR3 runs to 15 residues. V shed 2 bases and J shed 3 bases, with 14 bases lying between them. Germline V gene lookup returns CDR1 KGHSH and CDR2 LQKENI. The CDR3 spells CASSPELVTNYEQYF. The CDR3 DNA reads TGTGCCAGCTCACCAGAGTTGGTCACGAACTACGAGCAGTACTTC.

For the CDR3, the DNA is TGTGCCAGCAGCCTCGGGACTAACTACAATGAGCAGTTCTTC. Translating gives CASSLGTNYNEQFF. This chain uses TRBV7-2 with TRBJ2-1, with 7 bases identical to TRBD2. Germline V gene lookup returns CDR1 SGHTA and CDR2 FQGNSA. The CDR3 covers 14 residues. V lost 5 bases to trimming and J lost 3 bases; unmatched junction nucleotides: 4. The variable domain in full, with the rest retrieved from reference TRBV7-2 and TRBJ2-1, is GAGVSQSPSNKVTEKGKDVELRCDPISGHTALYWYRQSLGQGLEFLIYFQGNSAPDKSGLPSDRFSAERTGGSVSTLTIQRTQQEDSAVYLCASSLGTNYNEQFFGPGTRLTVL.

V and J are TRBV5-1 and TRBJ2-1; perhaps TRBD1 as D (6 bases). Trimming took off 4 bases at V and 0 bases at J, with 11 bases between the two ends. Germline lookup yields CDR1 SGHRS and CDR2 YFSETQ. The CDR3 has 15 amino acids. The CDR3 region has the DNA TGCGCCAGCAGCAAGGAAGGGGGCTCCTACAATGAGCAGTTCTTC. This gives the protein CASSKEGGSYNEQFF. The full variable domain, with the rest looked up from reference TRBV5-1 and TRBJ2-1, is KAGVTQTPRYLIKTRGQQVTLSCSPISGHRSVSWYQQTPGQGLQFLFEYFSETQRNKGNFPGRFSGRQFSNSRSEMNVSTLELGDSALYLCASSKEGGSYNEQFFGPGTRLTVL.

The chain joins TRBV3-1 (or the pseudogene TRBV3-2) to TRBJ2-5; perhaps TRBD2 as D (6 bases). The CDR3 contains 14 residues. The V end was cut by 4 bases, the J end by 0 bases, with 9 bases between. In germline, CDR1 is LGHDT, CDR2 YNNKEL (reference sequence). The CDR3 DNA follows: TGTGCCAGCAGCCCCGGAGGGAACCAAGAGACCCAGTACTTC. This encodes CASSPGGNQETQYF.

The rearrangement joins TRBV20-1 to TRBJ1-2, with unresolved D. Germline CDR1 and CDR2: DFQATT and SNEGSKA (reference sequence). Deletions cut 6 bases from V and 5 bases from J, with 10 bases between. This CDR3 has 11 amino acids. DNA for the CDR3: TGCAGTGCCCCGGGGTCTTATGGCTACACCTTC. Translating it yields CSAPGSYGYTF.

V gene TRBV6-6 combines with J gene TRBJ2-1, with 8 positions matching TRBD2. Germline CDR1 MNHNY, CDR2 SVGAGI (reference sequence). Trimming at V came to 7 bases and at J to 6 bases, leaving 11 bases not matched to a gene. This CDR3 comprises 15 residues. The CDR3 DNA is TGTGCCAGCACCTACGGACTAGCTTTCGGCAATGAGCAGTTCTTC. It translates to CASTYGLAFGNEQFF.

CDR3 loop: CASSVTSGGEQFF. DNA of the CDR3: TGTGCCAGCAGTGTGACTAGCGGTGGTGAGCAGTTCTTC. This chain connects TRBV2 to TRBJ2-1, with 9 positions matching TRBD2. The V and J ends lost 4 bases and 9 bases, in that order; junction bases with no gene match: 4. CDR3 length: 13 amino acids. CDR1 is SNHLY and CDR2 is FYNNEI in the germline V gene. The full variable domain, rest sourced from reference TRBV2 and TRBJ2-1, is EPEVTQTPSHQVTQMGQEVILRCVPISNHLYFYWYRQILGQKVEFLVSFYNNEISEKSEIFDDQFSVERPDGSNFTLKIRSTKLEDSAMYFCASSVTSGGEQFFGPGTRLTVL.

This rearrangement joins TRBV6-4 to TRBJ1-1; D ambiguous. The germline V gene encodes CDR1 MRHNA and CDR2 SNTAGT. CDR3 size: 13 residues. V lost 6 bases, J lost 2 bases, and 10 bases lay in between. CDR3 in amino acids: CASSALQNTEAFF. The CDR3 DNA sequence: TGTGCCAGCAGCGCTTTACAAAACACTGAAGCTTTCTTT.

The rearrangement links TRBV18 to TRBJ2-2, with a weak D call TRBD1 (7 bases). The germline V gene encodes CDR1 KGHSH and CDR2 LQKENI. V was shortened by 1 base and J by 5 bases, with 17 bases between the two germline ends. This CDR3 spans 17 amino acids. DNA for the CDR3: TGTGCCAGCTCACCACTTGGACAGGCTGGGAGGACCGGGGAGCTGTTTTTT. Protein sequence: CASSPLGQAGRTGELFF. The full variable domain, completed using reference TRBV18 and TRBJ2-2, is NAGVMQNPRHLVRRRGQEARLRCSPMKGHSHVYWYRQLPEEGLKFMVYLQKENIIDESGMPKERFSAEFPKEGPSILRIQQVVRGDSAAYFCASSPLGQAGRTGELFFGEGSRLTVL.

The chain carries TRBV9 and TRBJ2-5; 12 nucleotides line up with TRBD2. Germline trimming cut 0 bases from V and 3 bases from J; bases unmatched to any gene: 3. The germline V gene has CDR1 SGDLS and CDR2 YYNGEE. The CDR3 consists of 16 residues. For the CDR3, the DNA is TGTGCCAGCAGCGTAGCTAGCGGGAGGGCGGAAGAGACCCAGTACTTC. It yields the protein CASSVASGRAEETQYF.

The chain combines TRBV27 with TRBJ2-7, with 11 bases that match TRBD2. The trim removed 6 bases at V and 3 bases at J, leaving 7 bases unmatched. CDR1 MNHEY and CDR2 SMNVEV come from the germline V gene (reference sequence). The CDR3 is 15 residues long. The DNA of the CDR3 is TGTGCCAGCAGGAAAGGGACTAGCGGATTCTACGAGCAGTACTTC. Translating it yields CASRKGTSGFYEQYF.

This clone is a singleton in its sample. The chain recombines TRBV10-3 with TRBJ2-7; D not resolved. Germline V gene sequence: CDR1 ENHRY, CDR2 SYGVKD. The CDR3 runs to 15 residues. V was shortened by 0 bases and J by 2 bases, with 11 bases between the two germline ends. The DNA for the CDR3 is TGTGCCATCAGTGAGTCGGGCTTCAAGGCCTACGAGCAGTACTTC. Translated, it gives CAISESGFKAYEQYF.

Written as DNA, the CDR3 is TGTGCCAGCAGCTTAAACAGGGGGCCCGCCCCGGAGCAGTTCTTC. This sequence encodes CASSLNRGPAPEQFF. This chain connects TRBV11-3 to TRBJ2-1; TRBD1 matches at 9 bases. Germline loops: CDR1 SGHNT, CDR2 YENEEA. V shed 2 bases and J 10 bases; nucleotides not matched to a gene: 9. CDR3 length: 15 amino acids.

The chain is built from TRBV9 and TRBJ1-1; possible D gene TRBD1, 6 bases. V was shortened by 2 bases and J by 1 base, with 12 bases between the two germline ends. CDR3 length: 15 residues. Germline CDR1 reads SGDLS; CDR2 reads YYNGEE. CDR3 loop: CASSVQGHPNTEAFF. CDR3 sequence (DNA): TGTGCCAGCAGCGTCCAGGGACACCCGAACACTGAAGCTTTCTTT.

The chain employs TRBV2 and TRBJ2-5; 12 nucleotides agree with TRBD2. CDR1 and CDR2 (germline): SNHLY, FYNNEI. The CDR3 is 15 amino acids. The trim removed 8 bases at V and 4 bases at J, leaving 8 bases unmatched. The CDR3 protein is CASRRLAGVPETQYF. CDR3 coding DNA: TGTGCCAGCCGACGACTAGCGGGAGTCCCAGAGACCCAGTACTTC.

The rearrangement joins TRBV19 to TRBJ2-4; 7 nucleotides match TRBD2. With V trimmed by 6 bases and J by 0 bases, 5 bases remained unmatched. CDR3 length equals 15 residues. Germline V lookup: CDR1 LNHDA, CDR2 SQIVND (reference sequence). As DNA, the CDR3 is TGTGCCAGTAGGCCAGGGAGGGTAGCCAAAAACATTCAGTACTTC. Protein sequence: CASRPGRVAKNIQYF.

The chain combines TRBV10-3 with TRBJ2-1; a possible D gene is TRBD1 (6 bases). The CDR3 covers 12 residues. Trimming stripped 10 bases from V and 6 bases from J, with 13 bases between. Looked up from germline, CDR1 is ENHRY and CDR2 is SYGVKD. As DNA, the CDR3 is TGTGCCAGCGGGCGAGGGGGCAATGAGCAGTTCTTC. Translating gives CASGRGGNEQFF.

This chain connects TRBV7-3 to TRBJ2-1; D might be TRBD2 (5 bases). Looked up from germline, CDR1 is SGHTA and CDR2 is FQGTGA. This CDR3 has 13 amino acids. With 8 bases removed from V and 0 bases from J, the gap between germline ends came to 8 bases. As DNA, the CDR3 is TGTGCCAGCGCTAGCAGCTCCTACAATGAGCAGTTCTTC. Translated: CASASSSYNEQFF.

The chain links TRBV30 to TRBJ2-3; tentatively, D is TRBD2 (6 bases). The CDR3 is 14 amino acids. The germline V and J ends were trimmed by 3 bases and 0 bases, with 10 bases remaining between them. CDR1 is GTSNPN and CDR2 is SVGIG in the germline V gene (reference sequence). The CDR3 loop reads CAWRISGSTDTQYF. The CDR3 nucleotides read TGTGCCTGGAGGATTAGCGGAAGCACAGATACGCAGTATTTT. Based on the CDR3 plus reference TRBV30 and TRBJ2-3, the full variable domain is SQTIHQWPATLVQPVGSPLSLECTVEGTSNPNLYWYRQAAGRGLQLLFYSVGIGQISSEVPQNLSASRPQDRQFILSSKKLLLSDSGFYLCAWRISGSTDTQYFGPGTRLTVL.

This clone was counted a single time. The chain has TRBV19 and TRBJ2-7, with a possible D match to TRBD1 (7 bases). The V and J ends lost 6 bases and 2 bases respectively, with 20 bases between them. The CDR3 runs 16 residues. The germline CDR1 and CDR2 sequences are LNHDA and SQIVND (reference sequence). The CDR3 nucleotides read TGTGCCAGTAGCTTTTTTGCGGGACAGCCGGCCTACGAGCAGTACTTC. Its protein is CASSFFAGQPAYEQYF.

V and J are TRBV12-3 or TRBV12-4 and TRBJ2-7, with 8 bases matching TRBD2. The CDR3 sequence is 12 residues long. Unmatched junction bases numbered 5, after V lost 8 bases and J lost 5 bases. CDR3 in amino acids: CASGGLANEQYF. CDR3 nucleotide sequence: TGTGCCAGCGGTGGACTAGCAAACGAGCAGTACTTC.

V gene TRBV5-1 combines with J gene TRBJ2-5, with 10 bases aligning to TRBD2. CDR3 length: 18 amino acids. V trimming: 6 bases; J trimming: 1 base; junction bases outside the gene matches: 15. Looked up from germline, CDR1 is SGHRS and CDR2 is YFSETQ. The CDR3, as DNA: TGCGCCAGCACCCGGGGGGTAGCGGGAGGCCCCTCCCAAGAGACCCAGTACTTC. It yields the protein CASTRGVAGGPSQETQYF.

The genes are TRBV10-3 and TRBJ2-5; 7 nucleotides align to TRBD1. The CDR3 sequence is 17 residues long. Germline V lookup: CDR1 ENHRY, CDR2 SYGVKD. The V segment lost 0 bases and the J segment 5 bases; nucleotides outside the gene matches: 12. The CDR3 nucleotides are TGTGCCATCAGTGAGTCGACCCGGACAGGAATCCGGGAGACCCAGTACTTC. Its protein product is CAISESTRTGIRETQYF.

The chain joins TRBV18 to TRBJ1-1; D is unclear. Trimming cost V 2 bases and J 0 bases, with 10 bases left between them. Germline assignment: CDR1 KGHSH and CDR2 LQKENI. The CDR3 has 15 amino acids. CDR3 protein: CASSPIEGLNTEAFF. Written as DNA, the CDR3 is TGTGCCAGCTCACCAATCGAGGGATTGAACACTGAAGCTTTCTTT.

V gene TRBV24-1 combines with J gene TRBJ2-3; 10 bases line up with TRBD2. V lost 1 base to trimming and J lost 4 bases; unmatched junction nucleotides: 4. The CDR3 has 16 amino acids. Germline V gene sequence: CDR1 KGHDR, CDR2 SFDVKD. This CDR3 reads CATSDFSGRASDTQYF. The CDR3 bases are TGTGCCACCAGTGATTTCAGCGGGAGGGCCTCAGATACGCAGTATTTT.

This clone was detected only once. The V gene is TRBV7-8, the J gene TRBJ2-7, with 8 bases matching TRBD1. The length of the CDR3 is 15 residues. V shed 5 bases and J 7 bases; nucleotides not matched to a gene: 13. CDR1 SGHVS and CDR2 FQNEAQ come from the germline V gene. CDR3 loop: CASSTARTGSEEQYF. CDR3 bases: TGTGCCAGCAGCACAGCACGGACAGGGTCGGAAGAGCAGTACTTC.